The 13 T cell receptor beta chains reported below all come from one sample, sequenced in a study of blood T cell repertoires in COVID-19. Sequenced by immunoSEQ multiplex PCR; TCRdb stores in-frame clones only, minus some. The table records roughly 360,000 clones, 88% of them present only once. The specimen was PBMCs or T cells enriched from blood (not recorded which). The receptors shown here come from a woman aged 25 to 45 with acute COVID-19.

The V call is TRBV4-1, the J call TRBJ1-1, with 8 bases identical to TRBD1. V was pared by 1 base and J by 4 bases, with 14 bases of the junction left unmatched. Germline loops: CDR1 MGHRA, CDR2 YSYEKL. The length of the CDR3 is 18 residues. The CDR3: CASSQGAQGALGGTEAFF. The CDR3, as DNA: TGCGCCAGCAGCCAAGGGGCTCAGGGGGCCTTGGGGGGCACTGAAGCTTTCTTT.

The chain has TRBV29-1 and TRBJ1-2; 11 bases match TRBD1. This CDR3 region has 14 residues. V lost 6 bases to trimming and J lost 1 base; unmatched junction nucleotides: 4. The germline V gene has CDR1 SQVTM and CDR2 ANQGSEA. The CDR3 sequence: CSVKGTGGNYGYTF. The CDR3 DNA reads as TGCAGCGTCAAGGGGACAGGGGGTAACTATGGCTACACCTTC.

V usage is TRBV25-1 and J usage is TRBJ1-1; 8 bases map to TRBD1. The CDR3 spans 16 residues. V shed 3 bases and J 0 bases; nucleotides not matched to a gene: 6. Germline V gene sequence: CDR1 MGHDK, CDR2 SYGVNS. In nucleotides, the CDR3 is TGTGCCAGCAGTGATGAACGACAGGGGATGAACACTGAAGCTTTCTTT. It is translated as CASSDERQGMNTEAFF.

This clone is a singleton in its sample. The V call is TRBV6-6, the J call TRBJ2-5; 7 nucleotides align to TRBD1. After removal of 7 bases from V and 1 base from J, the junction contained 9 bases not matched to a gene. Per germline, CDR1 MNHNY and CDR2 SVGAGI (reference sequence). This CDR3 comprises 15 residues. CDR3 protein: CASKGGRSGQETQYF. CDR3 nucleotides: TGTGCCAGCAAAGGGGGCAGGTCGGGCCAAGAGACCCAGTACTTC.

The chain recombines TRBV25-1 with TRBJ1-4, with D maybe TRBD1 (5 bases). This CDR3 region has 15 residues. Per germline, CDR1 MGHDK and CDR2 SYGVNS. V lost 4 bases to trimming and J lost 0 bases, with 9 bases between them. Here the CDR3 DNA reads TGTGCCAGCAGTGTCTCAGGGACAACTAATGAAAAACTGTTTTTT. As protein: CASSVSGTTNEKLFF.

This clone was picked up one time. The rearrangement uses TRBV23-1 and TRBJ2-7; TRBD1 matches at 9 bases. TRBV23-1 is an ORF, with its function uncertain. Trimming cost V 7 bases and J 6 bases; bases outside gene matches: 13. The CDR3 runs 15 residues. The CDR3 DNA is TGCGCCAGCACCCAAAAAGGGACAGGGTCAGGCGAGCAGTACTTC. It translates to CASTQKGTGSGEQYF.

The rearrangement uses TRBV4-1 and TRBJ1-5; D is perhaps TRBD1 (6 bases). From germline, CDR1 is MGHRA and CDR2 YSYEKL. The length of the CDR3 is 13 residues. The germline V and J ends were trimmed by 4 bases and 9 bases, with 13 bases remaining between them. The CDR3: CASSPQGSRPQHF. DNA for the CDR3: TGCGCCAGCAGCCCCCAGGGGTCGCGGCCCCAGCATTTT.

The chain links TRBV5-1 to TRBJ2-6; 7 bases fit TRBD1. This CDR3 contains 17 residues. The ends lost 4 bases at V and 0 bases at J; junction bases unmatched: 7. Germline V lookup: CDR1 SGHRS, CDR2 YFSETQ. CDR3 loop: CASSLRTGHSGANVLTF. The CDR3 bases are TGCGCCAGCAGCCTCCGGACAGGCCACTCTGGGGCCAACGTCCTGACTTTC.

This chain links TRBV24-1 with TRBJ2-3, with 8 bases aligning to TRBD2. The CDR3 has 16 amino acids. V shed 3 bases and J 5 bases; nucleotides not matched to a gene: 9. Germline loops: CDR1 KGHDR, CDR2 SFDVKD. CDR3 region: CATSDDKTSEGDTQYF. For the CDR3, the DNA is TGTGCCACCAGTGATGACAAGACTAGCGAGGGAGATACGCAGTATTTT.

This clone was observed a single time. The chain combines TRBV10-3 with TRBJ1-2; TRBD1 matches 11 bases. Trimming removed 6 bases from V and 2 bases from J; junction bases left unmatched: 2. The CDR3 runs to 14 residues. Germline loops: CDR1 ENHRY, CDR2 SYGVKD. The CDR3 DNA is TGTGCCATCAGGAGGACAGGGGGCAACTATGGCTACACCTTC. Its translation is CAIRRTGGNYGYTF.

This rearrangement joins TRBV6-5 to TRBJ2-7; 7 positions agree with TRBD1. Germline CDR1 is MNHEY and CDR2 is SVGAGI. The CDR3 sequence is 14 residues long. Trimming cost V 6 bases and J 0 bases; bases outside gene matches: 5. CDR3 nucleotide sequence: TGTGCCAGCAGCCCGGGACAGAGCTCCTACGAGCAGTACTTC. It specifies CASSPGQSSYEQYF.

The chain combines TRBV13 with TRBJ1-3, with D possibly TRBD1 on 5 matching bases. With 2 bases removed from V and 2 bases from J, the gap between germline ends came to 13 bases. In germline, CDR1 is PRHDT, CDR2 FYEKMQ (reference sequence). The CDR3 runs to 16 residues. In DNA, the CDR3 is TGTGCCAGCAGCTTATTTGGGGCTTCGGCTGGAAACACCATATATTTT. Residues: CASSLFGASAGNTIYF.

The chain has TRBV6-5 and TRBJ2-3; maybe TRBD2 (7 bases). Germline V gene lookup returns CDR1 MNHEY and CDR2 SVGAGI. V lost 7 bases and J lost 2, with 13 bases in between. The CDR3 is made up of 14 amino acids. The CDR3 DNA sequence: TGTGCCAGCAAGCGGCGGGGGCCCACAGATACGCAGTATTTT. Amino acids: CASKRRGPTDTQYF.